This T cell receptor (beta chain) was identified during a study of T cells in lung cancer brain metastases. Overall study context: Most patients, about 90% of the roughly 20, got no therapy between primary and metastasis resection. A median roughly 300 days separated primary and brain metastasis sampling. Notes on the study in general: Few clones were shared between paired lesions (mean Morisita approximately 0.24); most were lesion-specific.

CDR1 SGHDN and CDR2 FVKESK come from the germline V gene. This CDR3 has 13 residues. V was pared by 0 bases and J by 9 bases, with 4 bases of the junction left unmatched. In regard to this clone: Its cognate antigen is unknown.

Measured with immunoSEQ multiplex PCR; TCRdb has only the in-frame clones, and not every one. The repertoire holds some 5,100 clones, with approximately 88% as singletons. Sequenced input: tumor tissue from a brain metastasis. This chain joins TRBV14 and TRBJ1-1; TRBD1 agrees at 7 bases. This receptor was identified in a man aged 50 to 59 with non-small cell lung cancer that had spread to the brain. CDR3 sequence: CASSQELRGQAFF. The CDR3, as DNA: TGTGCCAGCAGCCAAGAGTTGAGGGGGCAAGCTTTCTTT. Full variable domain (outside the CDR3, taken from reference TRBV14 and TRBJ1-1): EAGVTQFPSHSVIEKGQTVTLRCDPISGHDNLYWYRRVMGKEIKFLLHFVKESKQDESGMPNNRFLAERTGGTYSTLKVQPAELEDSGVYFCASSQELRGQAFFGQGTRLTVV.